Following are 12 T cell receptor beta chains from one sample sequenced in a study of regulatory T cells in long-lasting Graves disease. Time point described: newly diagnosed GD, antithyroid drugs for less than 3 months. PBMC-derived RNA was used for the TCR library. Arm-PCR of CDR3 regions with iRepertoire HTBI primers generated TCR beta libraries. TCRdb called the multiplex PCR reads again in MiXCR, with one record for every CDR3 protein. In the table there are about 440,000 distinct CDR3 sequences, more than 13% of which are singletons. These records were also assigned to another study, of T cells in Graves' hyperthyroidism and ophthalmopathy.

Specimen: peripheral blood mononuclear cells (PBMCs), collected at new diagnosis, from a patient treated with antithyroid drugs. Receptors were obtained from a woman under 40 with Graves disease.

The chain uses TRBV30 and TRBJ2-7; D may be TRBD2 (7 bases). Trimming shortened V by 0 bases and J by 2 bases, and 14 bases separated the two germline ends. The CDR3 totals 15 residues. CDR1 and CDR2 from the germline V gene are GTSNPN and SVGIG (reference sequence). CDR3 DNA: TGTGCCTGGAGTGTGGGGGCTAGCGGAACCTACGAGCAGTACTTC. Its translation is CAWSVGASGTYEQYF.

The chain employs TRBV11-2 and TRBJ1-2; D possibly corresponds to TRBD1 (5 bases). Germline-derived CDR1 and CDR2 are SGHAT and FQNNGV. Trimming removed 5 bases at V and 0 bases at J, with 16 bases between. The CDR3 covers 16 residues. The CDR3 sequence: CASSPLRGRTNYGYTF. The CDR3 DNA is TGTGCCAGCAGCCCCCTGAGGGGACGGACTAACTATGGCTACACCTTC.

This clonotype was observed at least ten times. This rearrangement joins TRBV20-1 to TRBJ2-3; D remains unclear. Trimming removed 6 bases from V and 6 bases from J, with 22 bases in between. Germline V gives CDR1 DFQATT, CDR2 SNEGSKA (reference sequence). The CDR3 is made up of 15 amino acids. The CDR3 reads CSAHASAFNLDTQYF. In DNA form, the CDR3 reads TGCAGTGCCCACGCCTCCGCTTTTAATCTGGATACGCAGTATTTT.

Concerning this clonotype: With a much larger clone just one base away, this may be a read error. The chain is built from TRBV6-1 and TRBJ2-5; D may be TRBD2 (6 bases). The CDR3 extends over 15 amino acids. CDR1 and CDR2 from the germline V gene are MNHNS and SASEGT. V was shortened by 8 bases and J by 4 bases, with 20 bases between the two germline ends. The CDR3 DNA is TGTGCCAGCGGGGATGGAGGGCCACGAGGAGAGACCCAGTACTTC. Protein: CASGDGGPRGETQYF.

This clonotype was recorded a few times. This sequence joins TRBV6-1 and TRBJ2-2, with 14 bases that match TRBD2. V shed 7 bases and J 6 bases; nucleotides not matched to a gene: 4. Germline V gives CDR1 MNHNS, CDR2 SASEGT. This CDR3 comprises 15 residues. The CDR3 loop is CASMGLAGVAGELFF. The CDR3 nucleotides read TGTGCCAGCATGGGACTAGCGGGAGTTGCCGGGGAGCTGTTTTTT.

In its sample, this clonotype was seen many times. The gene calls are TRBV5-1 and TRBJ2-1; the match to TRBD1 covers 11 bases. Germline CDR1 SGHRS, CDR2 YFSETQ. This CDR3 is 16 amino acids long. V lost 4 bases to trimming and J lost 1 base; unmatched junction nucleotides: 4. CDR3 sequence: CASSRTGGRSYNEQFF. For the CDR3, the DNA is TGCGCCAGCAGCAGGACAGGGGGCCGGTCCTACAATGAGCAGTTCTTC.

This clonotype has at least ten counts. This chain links TRBV7-3 with TRBJ2-7, with D tentatively TRBD2 (6 bases). V gave up 5 bases and J gave up 2 bases, with 16 bases separating them. CDR1 and CDR2 from the germline V gene are SGHTA and FQGTGA. The CDR3 totals 15 residues. CDR3 sequence: CASSPQAGNTYEQYF. The CDR3 nucleotides read TGTGCCAGCAGCCCCCAGGCGGGAAATACCTACGAGCAGTACTTC.

This clonotype was counted many times. V and J are TRBV13 and TRBJ1-2; tentative D call: TRBD1 (5 bases). CDR1 and CDR2 (germline): PRHDT, FYEKMQ (reference sequence). The CDR3 contains 16 residues. V was trimmed by 1 base and J by 8 bases, leaving 20 bases between them. CDR3: CASSLAPVGPVGGYTF. Written as DNA, the CDR3 is TGTGCCAGCAGCTTAGCCCCCGTGGGGCCGGTGGGGGGCTACACCTTC.

This clonotype has at least ten counts. This rearrangement joins TRBV11-2 to TRBJ2-2, with 8 positions matching TRBD1. This CDR3 region has 15 residues. Per the germline V gene, CDR1 is SGHAT and CDR2 is FQNNGV. V lost 3 bases, J lost 1 base, and 1 base stayed unmatched. CDR3 sequence reads: CASSFGTGNTGELFF. The CDR3 bases are TGTGCCAGCAGCTTTGGGACAGGGAACACCGGGGAGCTGTTTTTT.

This chain joins TRBV7-2 and TRBJ2-3, with D possibly being TRBD2 (6 bases). CDR1 is SGHTA and CDR2 is FQGNSA in the germline V gene. The CDR3 has 15 residues. V was cut by 5 bases and J by 1 base, with 13 bases left in between. The CDR3 coding sequence is TGTGCCAGCAGCCCGGGCGGGATGGGCACAGATACGCAGTATTTT. This codes for CASSPGGMGTDTQYF.

This clonotype was counted ten times or more. This sequence joins TRBV3-1 and TRBJ2-3; TRBD1 is a possible D gene (6 bases). Germline CDR1 reads LGHDT; CDR2 reads YNNKEL (reference sequence). Trimming took 3 bases from V and 0 from J, leaving 28 bases between them. The length of the CDR3 is 21 residues. CDR3 in DNA: TGTGCCAGCAGCCAGTATCTCGGGACACAGCTTGGGCAGGGCAGCACAGATACGCAGTATTTT. Residues: CASSQYLGTQLGQGSTDTQYF.

The table lists this clonotype with a few counts. This sequence joins TRBV19 and TRBJ2-7; 7 positions agree with TRBD2. The germline gives CDR1 LNHDA, CDR2 SQIVND (reference sequence). The CDR3 extends over 15 amino acids. V trimming: 0 bases; J trimming: 6 bases; junction bases outside the gene matches: 8. The CDR3 reads CASSIDLADFFEQYF. CDR3 bases: TGTGCCAGTAGTATAGATCTAGCGGACTTTTTCGAGCAGTACTTC.